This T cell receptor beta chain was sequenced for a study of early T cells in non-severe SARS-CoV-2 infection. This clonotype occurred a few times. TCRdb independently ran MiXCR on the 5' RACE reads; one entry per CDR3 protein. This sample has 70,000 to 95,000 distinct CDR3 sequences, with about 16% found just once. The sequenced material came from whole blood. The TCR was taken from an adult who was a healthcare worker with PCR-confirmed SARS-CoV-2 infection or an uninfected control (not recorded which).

In DNA form, the CDR3 reads TGTGCCAGCAGGCCCGACAGGATGGGCTACAATGAGCAGTTCTTC. Amino acids: CASRPDRMGYNEQFF. The chain couples TRBV7-9 to TRBJ2-1, with D possibly TRBD1 on 6 matching bases. V lost 6 bases, J lost 3 bases, and 15 bases lay in between. There are 15 residues in the CDR3. Germline CDR1 and CDR2: SEHNR and FQNEAQ (reference sequence).